The T cell receptor (beta chain) described here comes from a study of T cell repertoires in cytomegalovirus infection (dated by TCRdb to about 2019). About the investigation overall: Donor HLA type was relevant to the analysis, because carriage of CMV infection together with the matching HLA type was indicated by public TCR beta signatures. Overall study results and their limits: In both this cohort and an independent roughly 330-donor cohort, the cumulative frequency of public TCR beta family members distinguished carriers of CMV infection plus the relevant HLA type. In the ex vivo response, HLA-C-restricted CMV-specific TCR beta clonotypes were dominant, and in two of eight donors the single most frequent clonotype came from this HLA-C-restricted group.

The run used an Illumina HiSeq 1500. In-frame beta chains were kept once TCRdb had trimmed the public reads at Q25 with fastp and called clones with MiXCR. Records with the same CDR3 protein are collapsed into one entry carrying the most frequent genes and DNA. Across this sample there are about 180,000 distinct CDR3 sequences, with over 13% seen only once. Together, the top ten hold roughly 27% of the sample. This clonotype showed up many times. The antigen it binds to is not known. Base quality data are lacking; no much larger clone is found one base away. The specimen was PBMCs. The sequence came from a human donor in good health (CMV status not recorded). Some clones in this sample may be carry-over from other donors' samples.

CDR3 protein: CASSTGLAGSTDTQYF. The DNA reads as follows: TGTGCCAGCAGCACCGGACTAGCGGGAAGCACAGATACGCAGTATTTT. This receptor chain uses TRBV6-2 or TRBV6-3 and TRBJ2-3; the central 12 bases match TRBD2. The CDR3 goes from the cysteine to the phenylalanine over 16 residues. Only CDR3 DNA remains: 48 bases, in frame from the first base. The junction shows trimming of 6 bases on V and 0 bases on J, and the gene matches do not reach 4 bases of it. Based on the germline V gene, the CDR1 and CDR2 sequences are MNHEY and SVGEGT.